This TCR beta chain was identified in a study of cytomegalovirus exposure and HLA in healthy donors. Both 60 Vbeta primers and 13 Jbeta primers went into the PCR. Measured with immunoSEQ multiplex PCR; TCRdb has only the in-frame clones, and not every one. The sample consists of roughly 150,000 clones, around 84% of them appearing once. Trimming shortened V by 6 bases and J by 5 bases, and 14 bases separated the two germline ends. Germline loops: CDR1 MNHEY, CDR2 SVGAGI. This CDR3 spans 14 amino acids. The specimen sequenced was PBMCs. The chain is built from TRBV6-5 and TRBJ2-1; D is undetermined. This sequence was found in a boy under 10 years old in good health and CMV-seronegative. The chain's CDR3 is CASSQARVNNEQFF. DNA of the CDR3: TGTGCCAGCAGCCAAGCCCGGGTCAACAATGAGCAGTTCTTC.